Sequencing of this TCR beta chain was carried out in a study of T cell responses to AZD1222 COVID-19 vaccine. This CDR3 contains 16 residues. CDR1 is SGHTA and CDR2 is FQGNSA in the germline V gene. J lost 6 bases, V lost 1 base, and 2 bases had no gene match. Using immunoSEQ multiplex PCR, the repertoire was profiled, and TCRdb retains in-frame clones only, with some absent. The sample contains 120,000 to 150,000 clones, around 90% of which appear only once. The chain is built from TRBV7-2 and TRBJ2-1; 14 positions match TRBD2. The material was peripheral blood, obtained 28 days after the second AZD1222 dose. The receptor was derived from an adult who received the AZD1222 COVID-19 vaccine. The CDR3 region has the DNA TGTGCCAGCAGCTTAGTCGGGACTAGCGGGGGCAATGAGCAGTTCTTC. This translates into CASSLVGTSGGNEQFF. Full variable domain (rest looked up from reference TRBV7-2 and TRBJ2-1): GAGVSQSPSNKVTEKGKDVELRCDPISGHTALYWYRQSLGQGLEFLIYFQGNSAPDKSGLPSDRFSAERTGGSVSTLTIQRTQQEDSAVYLCASSLVGTSGGNEQFFGPGTRLTVL.